The rows below give T cell receptor beta chains drawn from one sample of a study of blood T cell repertoires in COVID-19. Assay: immunoSEQ multiplex PCR; the TCRdb copy retains only in-frame clones and omits some. The table has 100,000 to 150,000 clones, about 80% seen once. The sample comprised peripheral blood. These receptors originate from a human donor in a cohort sampled during active COVID-19. The CDR3 runs from the conserved cysteine through the conserved F or W. Fields, in order: CDR3 DNA, CDR3 protein, J gene, V gene, CDR3 length, D gene. D genes are given only for firm matches.

CDR3 DNA: TGTGCCAGCAGCCAAGATCAGGGGAACAATCAGCCCCAGCATTTT
CDR3 protein: CASSQDQGNNQPQHF
J gene: TRBJ1-5
V gene: TRBV4-2
CDR3 length: 15
D gene: .

CDR3 DNA: TGTGCCAGCAGTGAAGAACAGGGGTTTCCGGCCCTGACTTTC
CDR3 protein: CASSEEQGFPALTF
J gene: TRBJ2-6
V gene: TRBV2
CDR3 length: 14
D gene: TRBD1

CDR3 DNA: TGCACCAGCAGCTACCCCAGGGTACACTCCTACAATGAGCAGTTCTTC
CDR3 protein: CTSSYPRVHSYNEQFF
J gene: TRBJ2-1
V gene: TRBV1
CDR3 length: 16
D gene: .

CDR3 DNA: TGTGCTAGTGGAAAGACTAGCTATGAGCAGTTCTTC
CDR3 protein: CASGKTSYEQFF
J gene: TRBJ2-1
V gene: TRBV12-5
CDR3 length: 12
D gene: TRBD2

CDR3 DNA: TGTGCCAGTAGTAACCCAGGGTCGCGAGATACGCAGTATTTT
CDR3 protein: CASSNPGSRDTQYF
J gene: TRBJ2-3
V gene: TRBV19
CDR3 length: 14
D gene: .

CDR3 DNA: TGTGCCAGTAGTAGGCTGACAGGGGAGGCCGGGGAGCTGTTTTTT
CDR3 protein: CASSRLTGEAGELFF
J gene: TRBJ2-2
V gene: TRBV19
CDR3 length: 15
D gene: TRBD1

CDR3 DNA: TGTGCCAGCTCACCGTCTGGGAGGTTGAACACTGAAGCTTTCTTT
CDR3 protein: CASSPSGRLNTEAFF
J gene: TRBJ1-1
V gene: TRBV18
CDR3 length: 15
D gene: .

CDR3 DNA: TGTGCCAGTAGTATAGTGGTCGGGAACTACAATGAGCAGTTCTTC
CDR3 protein: CASSIVVGNYNEQFF
J gene: TRBJ2-1
V gene: TRBV19
CDR3 length: 15
D gene: .

CDR3 DNA: TGTGCCATCAGTGGCCTAGCGGCCGAGGGGGGCAATCAGCCCCAGCATTTT
CDR3 protein: CAISGLAAEGGNQPQHF
J gene: TRBJ1-5
V gene: TRBV10-3
CDR3 length: 17
D gene: .

CDR3 DNA: TGTGCCAGCAGCTTAATGCCCCCGAATCTAGCGGCAGCCTACGAGCAGTACTTC
CDR3 protein: CASSLMPPNLAAAYEQYF
J gene: TRBJ2-7
V gene: TRBV27
CDR3 length: 18
D gene: TRBD2